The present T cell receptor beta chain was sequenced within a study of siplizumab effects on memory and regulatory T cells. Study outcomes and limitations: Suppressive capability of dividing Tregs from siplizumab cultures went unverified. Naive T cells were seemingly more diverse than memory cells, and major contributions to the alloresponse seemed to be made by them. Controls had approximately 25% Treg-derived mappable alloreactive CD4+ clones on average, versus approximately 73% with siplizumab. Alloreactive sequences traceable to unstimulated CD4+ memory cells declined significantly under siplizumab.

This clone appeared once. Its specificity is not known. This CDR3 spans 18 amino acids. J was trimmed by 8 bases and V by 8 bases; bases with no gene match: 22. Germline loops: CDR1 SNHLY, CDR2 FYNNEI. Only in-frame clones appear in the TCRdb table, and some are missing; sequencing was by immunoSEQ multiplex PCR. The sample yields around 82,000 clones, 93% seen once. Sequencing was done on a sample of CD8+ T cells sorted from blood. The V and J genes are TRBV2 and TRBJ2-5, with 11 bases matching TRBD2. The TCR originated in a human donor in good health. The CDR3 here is CASLFRGELAGAKGTQYF. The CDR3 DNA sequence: TGTGCCAGCCTCTTTCGCGGGGAACTAGCGGGAGCAAAAGGCACCCAGTACTTC.